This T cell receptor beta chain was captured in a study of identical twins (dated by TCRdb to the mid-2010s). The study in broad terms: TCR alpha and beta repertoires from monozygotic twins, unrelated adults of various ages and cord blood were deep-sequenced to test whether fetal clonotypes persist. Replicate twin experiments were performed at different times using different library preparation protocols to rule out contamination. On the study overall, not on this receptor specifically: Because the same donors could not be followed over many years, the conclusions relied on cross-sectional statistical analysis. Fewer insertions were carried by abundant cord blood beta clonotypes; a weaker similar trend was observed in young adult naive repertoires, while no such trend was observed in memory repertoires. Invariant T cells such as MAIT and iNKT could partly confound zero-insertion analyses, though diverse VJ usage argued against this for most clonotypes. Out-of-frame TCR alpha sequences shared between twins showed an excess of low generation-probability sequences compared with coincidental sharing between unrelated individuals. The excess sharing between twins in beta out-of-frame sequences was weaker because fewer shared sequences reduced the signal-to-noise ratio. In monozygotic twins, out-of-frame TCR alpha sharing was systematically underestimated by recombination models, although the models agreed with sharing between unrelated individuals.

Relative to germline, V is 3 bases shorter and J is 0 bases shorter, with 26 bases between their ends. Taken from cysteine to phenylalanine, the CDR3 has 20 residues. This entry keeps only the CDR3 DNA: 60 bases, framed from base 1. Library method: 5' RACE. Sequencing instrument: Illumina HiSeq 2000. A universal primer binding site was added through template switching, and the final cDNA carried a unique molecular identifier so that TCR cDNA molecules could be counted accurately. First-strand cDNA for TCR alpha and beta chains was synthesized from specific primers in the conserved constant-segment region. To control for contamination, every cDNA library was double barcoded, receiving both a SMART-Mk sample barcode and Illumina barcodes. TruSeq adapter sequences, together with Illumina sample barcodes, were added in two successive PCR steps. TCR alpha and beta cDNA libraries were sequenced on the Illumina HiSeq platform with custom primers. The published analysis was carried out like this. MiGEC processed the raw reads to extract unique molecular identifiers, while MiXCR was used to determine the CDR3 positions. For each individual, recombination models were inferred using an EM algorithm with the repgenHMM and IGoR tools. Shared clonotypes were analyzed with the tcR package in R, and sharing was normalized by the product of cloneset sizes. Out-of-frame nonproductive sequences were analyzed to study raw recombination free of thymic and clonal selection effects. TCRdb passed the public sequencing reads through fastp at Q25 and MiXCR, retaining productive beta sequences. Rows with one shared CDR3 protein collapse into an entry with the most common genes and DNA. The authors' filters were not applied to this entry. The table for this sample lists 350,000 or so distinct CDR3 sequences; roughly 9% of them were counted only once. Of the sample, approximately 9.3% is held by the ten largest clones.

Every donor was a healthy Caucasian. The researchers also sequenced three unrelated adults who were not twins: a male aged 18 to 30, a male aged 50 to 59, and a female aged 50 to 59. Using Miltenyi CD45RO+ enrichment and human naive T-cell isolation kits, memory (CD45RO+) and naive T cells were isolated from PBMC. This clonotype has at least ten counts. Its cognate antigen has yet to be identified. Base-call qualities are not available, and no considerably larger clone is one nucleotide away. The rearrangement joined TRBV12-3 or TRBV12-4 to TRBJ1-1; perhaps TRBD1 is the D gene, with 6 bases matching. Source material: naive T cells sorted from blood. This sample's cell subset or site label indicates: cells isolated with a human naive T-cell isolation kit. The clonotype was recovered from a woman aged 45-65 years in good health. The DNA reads TGTGCCAGCAGTTTTCGAGGCGTACAGGGTTTCGGCCCGATGAACACTGAAGCTTTCTTT. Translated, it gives CASSFRGVQGFGPMNTEAFF.